A selection of T cell receptor beta chains follows, all from one sample in a study of T and B cells in COVID-19 patients. TCRdb used MiXCR to reprocess the multiplex PCR reads, holding one entry per CDR3 protein. The sample shows under 20,000 distinct CDR3 sequences, under 35% of them seen only once. The sequencing input was blood. Every receptor here comes from a human donor who had recovered from COVID-19. The CDR3 runs from the conserved cysteine through the conserved F or W. D genes are given only for firm matches. The size entry is marked missing in some rows and otherwise reads once, few, many or a size class.

>TRBD2|TRBV12-3/TRBV12-4|TRBJ2-2|many
TGTGCCAGCAGTTTTGCGGGAGTTTTGGCGGGGGAGCTGTTTTTT
CASSFAGVLAGELFF
>TRBD1|TRBV5-4|TRBJ1-4|few
TGTGCCAGCAGCTTCCTGATTAACAGGGGGCTAGAGAATGAAAAACTGTTTTTT
CASSFLINRGLENEKLFF
>.|TRBV5-4|TRBJ2-7|.
TGTGCCAGCAGCTTGGGGGGGTCCAATGGGGGACAGCAGTACTTC
CASSLGGSNGGQQYF
>.|TRBV15|TRBJ1-5|.
TGTGCCACCAGCAAGGGGCTTAGCAATCAGCCCCAGCATTTT
CATSKGLSNQPQHF
>TRBD2|TRBV6-2/TRBV6-3|TRBJ2-2|.
TGTGCCAGCAGTTACTGGAGGACTAGCGGGGGGGCCGGGGAGCTGTTTTTT
CASSYWRTSGGAGELFF
>.|TRBV19|TRBJ1-1|many
TGTGCCAGTAGTATTTACGGACAGAACACTGAAGCTTTCTTT
CASSIYGQNTEAFF
>TRBD1|TRBV18|TRBJ2-1|.
TGTGCCAGCTCACCAGGGACAGGGGCCTTTAGGGATGAGCAGTTCTTC
CASSPGTGAFRDEQFF
>TRBD1|TRBV6-5|TRBJ1-2|.
TGTGCCAGCAGTCAACAGGGGAACTATGGCTACACCTTC
CASSQQGNYGYTF
>.|TRBV6-5|TRBJ1-1|.
TGTGCCAGCAGCCGTTATGGGCAAGTGAACACTGAAGCTTTCTTT
CASSRYGQVNTEAFF
>TRBD1|TRBV19|TRBJ2-3|medium-sized
TGTGCCAGTAGTATAGTTAGGACAGGGAGGCCTGGCAGCACAGATACGCAGTATTTT
CASSIVRTGRPGSTDTQYF
>.|TRBV27|TRBJ1-6|few
TGTGCCAGCAGCTCGTGGGAGGGAGGCTATAATTCACCCCTCCACTTT
CASSSWEGGYNSPLHF
>.|TRBV5-1|TRBJ2-2|.
TGCGCCAGCAGCTTGGCGTCGAAGAACACCGGGGAGCTGTTTTTT
CASSLASKNTGELFF
>TRBD1|TRBV6-5|TRBJ1-1|once
TGTGCCAGCAGTTACTCGGGACAGGACACTGAAGCTTTCTTT
CASSYSGQDTEAFF
>.|TRBV5-6|TRBJ1-5|.
TGTGCCAGCAGCACGAGGATGGGGATGAGCAATCAGCCCCAGCATTTT
CASSTRMGMSNQPQHF
>TRBD2|TRBV6-5|TRBJ2-4|few
TGTGCCAGCATTGAAGCGGGGGGGCGACTAGCCAAAAACATTCAGTACTTC
CASIEAGGRLAKNIQYF